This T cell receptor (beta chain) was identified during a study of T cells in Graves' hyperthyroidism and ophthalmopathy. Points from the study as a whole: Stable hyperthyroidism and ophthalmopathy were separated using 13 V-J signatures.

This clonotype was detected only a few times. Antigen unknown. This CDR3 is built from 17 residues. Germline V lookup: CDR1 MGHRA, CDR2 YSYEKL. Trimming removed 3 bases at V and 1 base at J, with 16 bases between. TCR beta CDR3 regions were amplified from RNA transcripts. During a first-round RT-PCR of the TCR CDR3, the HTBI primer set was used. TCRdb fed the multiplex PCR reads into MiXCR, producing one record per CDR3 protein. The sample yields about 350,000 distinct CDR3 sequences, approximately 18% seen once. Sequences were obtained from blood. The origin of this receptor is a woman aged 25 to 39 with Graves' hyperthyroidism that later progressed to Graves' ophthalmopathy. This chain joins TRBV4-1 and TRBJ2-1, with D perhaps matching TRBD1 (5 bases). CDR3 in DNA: TGCGCCAGCAGCCAGCTCAGGGTGGTAAGGTCCTACAATGAGCAGTTCTTC. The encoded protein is CASSQLRVVRSYNEQFF.